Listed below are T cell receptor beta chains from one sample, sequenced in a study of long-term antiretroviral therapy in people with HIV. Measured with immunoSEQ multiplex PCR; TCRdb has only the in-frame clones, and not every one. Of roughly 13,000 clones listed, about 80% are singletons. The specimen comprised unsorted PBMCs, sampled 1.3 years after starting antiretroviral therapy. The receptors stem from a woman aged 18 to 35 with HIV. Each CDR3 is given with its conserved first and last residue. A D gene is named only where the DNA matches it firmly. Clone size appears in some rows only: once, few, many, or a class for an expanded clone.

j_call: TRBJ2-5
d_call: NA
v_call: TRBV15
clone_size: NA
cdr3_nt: TGTGCCACCAGACTGAGGGTTCAAGAGACCCAGTACTTC
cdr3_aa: CATRLRVQETQYF

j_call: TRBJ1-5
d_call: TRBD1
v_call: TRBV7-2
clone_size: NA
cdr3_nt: TGTGCCAGCAGCTTTGGTACAGGGGGGAATCAGCCCCAGCATTTT
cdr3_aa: CASSFGTGGNQPQHF

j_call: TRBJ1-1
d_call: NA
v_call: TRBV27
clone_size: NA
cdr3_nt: TGTGCCAGTAATCTCGCAGCTAACACTGAAGCTTTCTTT
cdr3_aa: CASNLAANTEAFF

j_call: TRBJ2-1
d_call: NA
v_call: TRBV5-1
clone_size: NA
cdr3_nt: TGCGCCAGCAGCTTGGACAATGAGCAGTTCTTC
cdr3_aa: CASSLDNEQFF

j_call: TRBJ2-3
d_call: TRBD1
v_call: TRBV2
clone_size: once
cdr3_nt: TGTGCCAGCGCAGGACAGGGGATGGCAGATACGCAGTATTTT
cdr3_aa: CASAGQGMADTQYF

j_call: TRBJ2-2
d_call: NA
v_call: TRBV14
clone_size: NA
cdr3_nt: TGTGCCAGCTCCGGGCTTGGTATCGGGGAGCTGTTTTTT
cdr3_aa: CASSGLGIGELFF

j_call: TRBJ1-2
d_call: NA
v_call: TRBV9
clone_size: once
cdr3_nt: TGTGCCAGCAGCCCACCCCCTGGGAGGGGCAGGGGCTACACCTTC
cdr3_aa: CASSPPPGRGRGYTF

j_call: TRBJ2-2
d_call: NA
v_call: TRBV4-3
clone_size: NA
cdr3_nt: TGCGCCAGCAGCCAAGATCATACATCCCCGTCGGAGCTGTTTTTT
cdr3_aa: CASSQDHTSPSELFF

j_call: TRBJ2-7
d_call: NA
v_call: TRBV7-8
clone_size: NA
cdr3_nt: TGTGCCAGCAGCTTATTCGATGAGGGATACGAGCAGTACTTC
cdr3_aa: CASSLFDEGYEQYF

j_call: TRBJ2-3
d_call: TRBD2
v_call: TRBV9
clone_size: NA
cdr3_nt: TGTGCCAGCAGCGTTAGCGGGGGGGTCGCAGATACGCAGTATTTT
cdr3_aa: CASSVSGGVADTQYF

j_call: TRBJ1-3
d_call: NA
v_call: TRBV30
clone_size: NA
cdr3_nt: TGTGCCTGGAGAGATGGCCTCTCTGGAAACACCATATATTTT
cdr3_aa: CAWRDGLSGNTIYF

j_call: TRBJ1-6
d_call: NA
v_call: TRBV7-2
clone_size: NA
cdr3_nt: TGTGCCAGCAGCGTATATACCGGGACAAGTTCACCCCTCCACTTT
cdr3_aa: CASSVYTGTSSPLHF

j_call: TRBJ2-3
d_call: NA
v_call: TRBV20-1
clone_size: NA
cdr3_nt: TGCAGTGCTAGAGAGGGTTATACGCAGTATTTT
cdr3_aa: CSAREGYTQYF

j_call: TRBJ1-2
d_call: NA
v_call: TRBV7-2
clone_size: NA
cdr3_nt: TGTGCCAGCAGCTTAGCGCGGCAGGGGTATGGCTACACCTTC
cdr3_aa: CASSLARQGYGYTF

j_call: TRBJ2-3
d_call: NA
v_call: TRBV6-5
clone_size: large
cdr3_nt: TGTGCCAGCAGTTACGACCCGGGAAGCGATACGCAGTATTTT
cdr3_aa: CASSYDPGSDTQYF

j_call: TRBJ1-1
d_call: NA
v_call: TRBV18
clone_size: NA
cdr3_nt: TGTGCCACCCTGGGCAAAGGGGACACTGAAGCTTTCTTT
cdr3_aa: CATLGKGDTEAFF

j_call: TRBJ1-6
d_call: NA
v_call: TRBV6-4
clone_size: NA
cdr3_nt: TGTGCCAGCAGTGACACCCGGAGGGGGGAAAATTCACCCCTCCACTTT
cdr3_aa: CASSDTRRGENSPLHF

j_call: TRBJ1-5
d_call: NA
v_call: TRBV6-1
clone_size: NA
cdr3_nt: TGTGCCAGCAGTGAACTCCTCAATCAGCCCCAGCATTTT
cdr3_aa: CASSELLNQPQHF

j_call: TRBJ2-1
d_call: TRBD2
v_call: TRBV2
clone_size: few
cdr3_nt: TGTGCCAGCGGGACTAGCGGGAACAATGAGCAGTTCTTC
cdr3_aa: CASGTSGNNEQFF

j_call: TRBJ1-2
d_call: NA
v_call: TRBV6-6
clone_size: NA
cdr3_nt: TGTGCCAGCAGTCTCGAGCCCTACTATGGCTACACCTTC
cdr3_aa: CASSLEPYYGYTF

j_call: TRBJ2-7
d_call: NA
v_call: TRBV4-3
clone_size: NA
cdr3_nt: TGCGCCAGCAGCCAAGATGTTCAGGATTCTGTATACGAGCAGTACTTC
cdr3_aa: CASSQDVQDSVYEQYF

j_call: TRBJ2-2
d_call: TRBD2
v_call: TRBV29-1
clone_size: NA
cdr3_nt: TGCAGCGCCTTGAGACTAGCGATGGACACCGGGGAGCTGTTTTTT
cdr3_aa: CSALRLAMDTGELFF

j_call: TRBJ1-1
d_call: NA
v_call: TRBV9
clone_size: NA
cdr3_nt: TGTGCCAGCAGCTCAAGCGGGGGACGGACTGAAGCTTTCTTT
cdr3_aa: CASSSSGGRTEAFF

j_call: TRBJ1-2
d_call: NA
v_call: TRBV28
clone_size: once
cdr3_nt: TGTGCCAGCAGTTCCGGGGGGGGCTTGTCCCCCTATGGCTACACCTTC
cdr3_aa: CASSSGGGLSPYGYTF

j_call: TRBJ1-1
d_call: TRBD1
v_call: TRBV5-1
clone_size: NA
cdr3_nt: TGCGCCAGCAGAGGGACAGTGAACACTGAAGCTTTCTTT
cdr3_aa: CASRGTVNTEAFF

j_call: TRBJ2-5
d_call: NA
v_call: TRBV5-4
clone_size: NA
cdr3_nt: TGTGCCAGCAGCCCGGGTCCCCCGGGTACAAAACAAGAGACCCAGTACTTC
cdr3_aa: CASSPGPPGTKQETQYF

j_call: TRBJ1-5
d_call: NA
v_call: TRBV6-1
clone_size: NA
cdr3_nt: TGTGCCAGCAGTATGGGGGTTTCGGGCAATCAGCCCCAGCATTTT
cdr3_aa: CASSMGVSGNQPQHF

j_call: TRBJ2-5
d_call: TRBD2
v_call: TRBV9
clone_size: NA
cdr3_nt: TGTGCCAGCAGCCCGGGGGCTAGCGGGGGGGCTCGAGAGACCCAGTACTTC
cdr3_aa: CASSPGASGGARETQYF

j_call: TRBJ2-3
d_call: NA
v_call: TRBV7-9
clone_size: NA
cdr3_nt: TGTGCCAGCAGCTTAGCGCGCACAGATACGCAGTATTTT
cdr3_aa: CASSLARTDTQYF

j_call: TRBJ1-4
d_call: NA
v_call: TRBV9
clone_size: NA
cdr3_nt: TGTGCCAGCAGCGTAGAGCCAGCAACTAATGAAAAACTGTTTTTT
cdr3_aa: CASSVEPATNEKLFF

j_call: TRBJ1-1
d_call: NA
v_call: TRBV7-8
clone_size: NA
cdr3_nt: TGTGCCAGCAGCTACTGGGACGGGAACACTGAAGCTTTCTTT
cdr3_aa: CASSYWDGNTEAFF

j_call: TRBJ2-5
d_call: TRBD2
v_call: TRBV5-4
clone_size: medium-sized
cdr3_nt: TGTGCCAGCAGCGCCTTAGCGGGGGGCCGCTTAGGAGAGACCCAGTACTTC
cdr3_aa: CASSALAGGRLGETQYF

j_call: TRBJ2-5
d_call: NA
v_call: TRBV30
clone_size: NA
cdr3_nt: TGTGCCTGGAGCCGAGACATGGTAGAGTCCCAGTACTTC
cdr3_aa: CAWSRDMVESQYF

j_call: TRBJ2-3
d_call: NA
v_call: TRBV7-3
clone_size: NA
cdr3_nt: TGTGCCAGCAGCTTAACAGGTTATACGCAGTATTTT
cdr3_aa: CASSLTGYTQYF

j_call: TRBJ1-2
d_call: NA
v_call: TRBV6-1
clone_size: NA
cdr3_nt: TGTGCCAGCAGTTCCCGAGGGACGGCCTATGGCTACACCTTC
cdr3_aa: CASSSRGTAYGYTF

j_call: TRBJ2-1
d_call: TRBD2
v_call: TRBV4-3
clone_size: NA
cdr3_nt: TGCGCCAGCAGCCAACCTAGCGGGGGGTACAATGAGCAGTTCTTC
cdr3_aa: CASSQPSGGYNEQFF

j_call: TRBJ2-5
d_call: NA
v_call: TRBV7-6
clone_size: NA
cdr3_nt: TGTGCCAGCAGCTTAGCCGGGTTGGGGGAGACCCAGTACTTC
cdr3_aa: CASSLAGLGETQYF

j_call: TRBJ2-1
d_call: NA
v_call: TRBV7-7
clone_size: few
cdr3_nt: TGTGCTAGCAGCTTAGGTCTAGCTAGTTTCGATGAGCAGTTCTTC
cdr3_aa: CASSLGLASFDEQFF

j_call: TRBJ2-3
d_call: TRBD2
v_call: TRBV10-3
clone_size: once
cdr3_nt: TGTGCCATCAAACGACTAGCGGGGGAAGATACGCAGTATTTT
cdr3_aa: CAIKRLAGEDTQYF

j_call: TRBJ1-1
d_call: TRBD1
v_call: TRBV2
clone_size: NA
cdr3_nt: TGTGCCAGCAGTGGCCAGGGGGCGGAAGCTTTCTTT
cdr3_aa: CASSGQGAEAFF

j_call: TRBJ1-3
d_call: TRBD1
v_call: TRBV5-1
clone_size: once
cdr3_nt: TGCGCCAGCAGCGCCCCAGGGGGGCCAAGACACACCATATATTTT
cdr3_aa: CASSAPGGPRHTIYF

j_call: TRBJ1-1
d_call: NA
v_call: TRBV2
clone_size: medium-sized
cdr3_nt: TGTGCCAGCAGTGTGGGTTACGGACAGACGAACACTGAAGCTTTCTTT
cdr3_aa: CASSVGYGQTNTEAFF

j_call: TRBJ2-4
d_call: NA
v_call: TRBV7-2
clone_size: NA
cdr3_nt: TGTGCCAGCAGCCCGAGGACCGGAAACATTCAGTACTTC
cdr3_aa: CASSPRTGNIQYF

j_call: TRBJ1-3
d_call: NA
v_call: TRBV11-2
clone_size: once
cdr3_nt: TGTGCCAGCAGCCGGATACAGGGAGCTGGAAACACCATATATTTT
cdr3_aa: CASSRIQGAGNTIYF

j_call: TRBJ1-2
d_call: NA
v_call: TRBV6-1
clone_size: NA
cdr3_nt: TGTGCCAGCAGTGACTTGGACCCCATAGGACAGAGAAGAGGCTACACCTTC
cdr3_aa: CASSDLDPIGQRRGYTF

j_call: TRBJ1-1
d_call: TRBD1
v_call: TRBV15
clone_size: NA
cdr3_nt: TGTGCCACCAGCAGAGCTCCCCAGGGGGTGAGCACTGAAGCTTTCTTT
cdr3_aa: CATSRAPQGVSTEAFF

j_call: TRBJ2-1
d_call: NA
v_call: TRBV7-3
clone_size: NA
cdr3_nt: TGTGCCAGCAGTCGGACAGGAGGGAATGAGCAGTTCTTC
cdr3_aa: CASSRTGGNEQFF

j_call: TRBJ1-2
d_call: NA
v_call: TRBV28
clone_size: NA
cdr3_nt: TGTGCCAGCAGTTTTAGCCCCTTAGGGACTAACACCTTC
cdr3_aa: CASSFSPLGTNTF

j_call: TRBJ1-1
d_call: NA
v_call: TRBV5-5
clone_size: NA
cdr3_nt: TGTGCCAGCAGCTTGTCAGTGAACACTGAAGCTTTCTTT
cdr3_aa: CASSLSVNTEAFF

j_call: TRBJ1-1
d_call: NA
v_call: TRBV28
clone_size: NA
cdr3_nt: TGTGCCAGCACCTCCCAGGTGTCCGCTTTCTTT
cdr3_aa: CASTSQVSAFF

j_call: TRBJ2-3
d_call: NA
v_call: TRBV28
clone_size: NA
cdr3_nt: TGTGCCAGCAGTTCCGGGACTAGCACAGATACGCAGTATTTT
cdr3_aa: CASSSGTSTDTQYF

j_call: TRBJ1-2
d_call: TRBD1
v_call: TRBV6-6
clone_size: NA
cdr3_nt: TGTGCCAGCAGTCTTCAGGGGGACCTCGGTGGCTACACCTTC
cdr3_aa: CASSLQGDLGGYTF